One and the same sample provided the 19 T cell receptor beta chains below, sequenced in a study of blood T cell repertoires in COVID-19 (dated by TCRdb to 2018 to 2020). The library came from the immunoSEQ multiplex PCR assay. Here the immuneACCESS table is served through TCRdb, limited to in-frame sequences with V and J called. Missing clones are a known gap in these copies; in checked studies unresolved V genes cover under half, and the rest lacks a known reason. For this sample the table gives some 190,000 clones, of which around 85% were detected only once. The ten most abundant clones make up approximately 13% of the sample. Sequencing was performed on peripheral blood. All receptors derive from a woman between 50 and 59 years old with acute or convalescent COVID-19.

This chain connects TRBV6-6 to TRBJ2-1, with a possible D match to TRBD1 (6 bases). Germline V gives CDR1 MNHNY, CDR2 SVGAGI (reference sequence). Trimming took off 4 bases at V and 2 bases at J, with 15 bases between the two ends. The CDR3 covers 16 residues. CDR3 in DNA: TGTGCCAGCAGTTTCCAGGGGATCGCAACCTACAATGAGCAGTTCTTC. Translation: CASSFQGIATYNEQFF.

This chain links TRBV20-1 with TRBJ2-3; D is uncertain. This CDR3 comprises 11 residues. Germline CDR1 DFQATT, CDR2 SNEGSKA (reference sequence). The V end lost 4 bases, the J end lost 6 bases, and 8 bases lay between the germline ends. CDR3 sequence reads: CSAIAQDTQYF. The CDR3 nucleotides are TGCAGTGCTATTGCCCAGGATACGCAGTATTTT.

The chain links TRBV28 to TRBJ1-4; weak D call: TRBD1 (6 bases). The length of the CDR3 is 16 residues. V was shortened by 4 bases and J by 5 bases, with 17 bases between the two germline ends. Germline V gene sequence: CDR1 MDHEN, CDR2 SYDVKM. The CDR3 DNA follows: TGTGCCAGCAGTTCCGCCGGGCAGGGGAAGAATGAAAAACTGTTTTTT. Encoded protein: CASSSAGQGKNEKLFF.

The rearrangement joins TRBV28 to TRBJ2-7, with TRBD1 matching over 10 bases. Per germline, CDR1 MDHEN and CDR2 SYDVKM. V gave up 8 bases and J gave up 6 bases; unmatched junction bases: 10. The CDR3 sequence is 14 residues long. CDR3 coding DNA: TGTGCCAGCGTCCACGGGACAGGGGAATCCGAGCAGTACTTC. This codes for CASVHGTGESEQYF.

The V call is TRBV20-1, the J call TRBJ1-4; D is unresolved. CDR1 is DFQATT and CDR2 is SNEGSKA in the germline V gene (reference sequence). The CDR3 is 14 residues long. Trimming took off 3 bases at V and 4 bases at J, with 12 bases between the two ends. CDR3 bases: TGCAGTGCTAGTAAGGGAGAATTTAATGAAAAACTGTTTTTT. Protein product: CSASKGEFNEKLFF.

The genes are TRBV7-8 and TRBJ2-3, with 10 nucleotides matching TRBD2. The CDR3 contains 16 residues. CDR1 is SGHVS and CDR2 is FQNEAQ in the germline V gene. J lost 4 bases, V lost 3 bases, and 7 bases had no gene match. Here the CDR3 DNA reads TGTGCCAGCAGCTTGCCGAGCGGGAGGGCCCCAGATACGCAGTATTTT. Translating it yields CASSLPSGRAPDTQYF. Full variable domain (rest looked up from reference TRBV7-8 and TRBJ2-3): GAGVSQSPRYKVAKRGQDVALRCDPISGHVSLFWYQQALGQGPEFLTYFQNEAQLDKSGLPSDRFFAERPEGSVSTLKIQRTQQEDSAVYLCASSLPSGRAPDTQYFGPGTRLTVL.

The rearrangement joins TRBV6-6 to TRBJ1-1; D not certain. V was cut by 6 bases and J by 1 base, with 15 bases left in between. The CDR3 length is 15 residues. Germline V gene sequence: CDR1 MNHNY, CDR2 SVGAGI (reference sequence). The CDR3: CASRPQAKENTEAFF. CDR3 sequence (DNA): TGTGCCAGCAGACCCCAGGCAAAGGAGAACACTGAAGCTTTCTTT.

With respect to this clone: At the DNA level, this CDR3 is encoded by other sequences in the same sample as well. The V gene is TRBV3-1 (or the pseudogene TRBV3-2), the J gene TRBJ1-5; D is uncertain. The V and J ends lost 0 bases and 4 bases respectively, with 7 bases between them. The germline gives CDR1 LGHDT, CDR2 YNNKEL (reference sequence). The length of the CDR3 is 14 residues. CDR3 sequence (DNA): TGTGCCAGCAGCCAAGATCTCAGTAATCAGCCCCAGCATTTT. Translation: CASSQDLSNQPQHF.

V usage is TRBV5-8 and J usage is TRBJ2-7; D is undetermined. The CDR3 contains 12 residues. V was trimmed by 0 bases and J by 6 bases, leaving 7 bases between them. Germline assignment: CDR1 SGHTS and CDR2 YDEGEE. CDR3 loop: CASSLASGEQYF. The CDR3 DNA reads TGTGCCAGCAGCTTGGCCTCAGGCGAGCAGTACTTC.

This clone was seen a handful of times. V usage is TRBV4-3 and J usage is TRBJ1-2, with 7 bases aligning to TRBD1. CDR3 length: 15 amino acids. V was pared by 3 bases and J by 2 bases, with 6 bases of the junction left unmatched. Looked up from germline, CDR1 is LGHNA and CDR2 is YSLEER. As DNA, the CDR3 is TGCGCCAGCAGCCACGGAGGGGGCTCGAACTATGGCTACACCTTC. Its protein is CASSHGGGSNYGYTF.

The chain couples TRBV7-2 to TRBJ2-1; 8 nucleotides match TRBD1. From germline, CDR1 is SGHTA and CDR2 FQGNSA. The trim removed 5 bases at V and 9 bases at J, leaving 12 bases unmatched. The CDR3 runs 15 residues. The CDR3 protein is CASSPGQGIGSEQFF. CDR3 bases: TGTGCCAGCAGCCCTGGACAGGGCATCGGCAGTGAGCAGTTCTTC.

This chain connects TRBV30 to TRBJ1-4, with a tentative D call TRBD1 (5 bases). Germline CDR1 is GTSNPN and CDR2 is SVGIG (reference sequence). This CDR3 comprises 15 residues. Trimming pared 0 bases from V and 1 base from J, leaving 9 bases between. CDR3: CAWSVKGRTNEKLFF. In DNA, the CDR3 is TGTGCCTGGAGTGTAAAGGGGCGAACTAATGAAAAACTGTTTTTT. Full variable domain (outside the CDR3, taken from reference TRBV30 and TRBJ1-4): SQTIHQWPATLVQPVGSPLSLECTVEGTSNPNLYWYRQAAGRGLQLLFYSVGIGQISSEVPQNLSASRPQDRQFILSSKKLLLSDSGFYLCAWSVKGRTNEKLFFGSGTQLSVL.

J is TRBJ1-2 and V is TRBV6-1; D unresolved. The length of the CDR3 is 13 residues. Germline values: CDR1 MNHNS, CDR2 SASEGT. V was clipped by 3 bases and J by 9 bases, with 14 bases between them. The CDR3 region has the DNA TGTGCCAGCAGTGAGACGGGCGGGGAGTGCTACACCTTC. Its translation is CASSETGGECYTF.

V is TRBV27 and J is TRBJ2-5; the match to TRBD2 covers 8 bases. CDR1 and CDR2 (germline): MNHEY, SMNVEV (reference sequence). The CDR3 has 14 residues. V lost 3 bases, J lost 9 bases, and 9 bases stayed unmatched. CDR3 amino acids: CASSFTSGQGAQYF. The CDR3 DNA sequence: TGTGCCAGCAGTTTCACTAGCGGCCAAGGGGCCCAGTACTTC.

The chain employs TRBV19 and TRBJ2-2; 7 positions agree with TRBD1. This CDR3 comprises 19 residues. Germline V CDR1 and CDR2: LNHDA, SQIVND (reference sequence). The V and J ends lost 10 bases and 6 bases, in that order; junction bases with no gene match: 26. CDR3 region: CATNSPGQEKILGSGELFF. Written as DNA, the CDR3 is TGTGCCACCAATTCTCCAGGACAGGAAAAAATTTTAGGGTCCGGGGAGCTGTTTTTT.

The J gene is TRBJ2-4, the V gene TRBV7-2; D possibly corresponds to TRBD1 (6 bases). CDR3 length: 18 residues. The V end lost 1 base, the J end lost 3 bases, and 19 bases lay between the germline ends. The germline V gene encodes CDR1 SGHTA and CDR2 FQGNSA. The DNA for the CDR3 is TGTGCCAGCAGCTTAGTGGGACAAGCTTTCGGCGGCAAAAACATTCAGTACTTC. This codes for CASSLVGQAFGGKNIQYF.

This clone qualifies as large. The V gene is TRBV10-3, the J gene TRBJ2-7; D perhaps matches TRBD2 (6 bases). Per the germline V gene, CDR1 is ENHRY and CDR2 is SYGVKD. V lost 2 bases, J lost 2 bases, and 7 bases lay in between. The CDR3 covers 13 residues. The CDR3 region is CAISEGEAYEQYF. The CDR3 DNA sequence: TGTGCCATCAGTGAGGGGGAGGCCTACGAGCAGTACTTC.

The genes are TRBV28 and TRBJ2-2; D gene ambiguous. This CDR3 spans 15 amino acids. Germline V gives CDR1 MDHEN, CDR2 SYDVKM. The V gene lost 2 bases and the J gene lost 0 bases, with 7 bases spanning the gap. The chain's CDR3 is CASSLNGANTGELFF. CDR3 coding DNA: TGTGCCAGCAGTTTAAATGGAGCGAACACCGGGGAGCTGTTTTTT.

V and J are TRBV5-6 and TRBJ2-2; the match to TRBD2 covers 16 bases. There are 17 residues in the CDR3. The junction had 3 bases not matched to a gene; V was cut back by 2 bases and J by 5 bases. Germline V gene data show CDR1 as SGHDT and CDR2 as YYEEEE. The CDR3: CASSFPGLAGGTGELFF. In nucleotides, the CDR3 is TGTGCCAGCAGCTTTCCGGGACTAGCGGGAGGGACCGGGGAGCTGTTTTTT.